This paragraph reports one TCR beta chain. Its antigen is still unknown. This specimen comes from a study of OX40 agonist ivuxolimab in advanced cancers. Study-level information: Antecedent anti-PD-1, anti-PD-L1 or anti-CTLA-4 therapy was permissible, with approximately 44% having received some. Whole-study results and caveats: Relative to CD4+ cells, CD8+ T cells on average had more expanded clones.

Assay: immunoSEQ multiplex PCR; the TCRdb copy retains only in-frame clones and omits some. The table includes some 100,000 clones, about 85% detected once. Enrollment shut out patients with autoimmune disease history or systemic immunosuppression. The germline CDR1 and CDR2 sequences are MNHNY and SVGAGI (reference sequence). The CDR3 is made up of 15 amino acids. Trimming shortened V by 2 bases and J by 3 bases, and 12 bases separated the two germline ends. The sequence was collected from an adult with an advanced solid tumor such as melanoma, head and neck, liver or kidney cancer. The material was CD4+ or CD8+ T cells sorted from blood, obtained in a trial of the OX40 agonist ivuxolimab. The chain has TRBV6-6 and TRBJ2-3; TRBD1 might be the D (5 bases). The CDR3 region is CASSYLLRGTDTQYF. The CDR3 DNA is TGTGCCAGCAGTTACCTCCTTAGGGGAACAGATACGCAGTATTTT.